A single sample gave rise to the 25 T cell receptor beta chains below, sequenced in a study of blood T cell repertoires in COVID-19. Using immunoSEQ multiplex PCR, the repertoire was profiled, and TCRdb retains in-frame clones only, with some absent. The sample lists about 430,000 clones; nearly 90% were seen once. Specimen: PBMCs or T cells enriched from blood (not recorded which). The source is a woman between 18 and 29 years old who had been exposed to COVID-19.

V gene TRBV4-3 combines with J gene TRBJ1-1; tentative D call: TRBD1 (5 bases). V lost 3 bases to trimming and J lost 4 bases, with 12 bases between them. Germline CDR1 LGHNA, CDR2 YSLEER. This CDR3 comprises 14 residues. CDR3 in DNA: TGCGCCAGCAGCCACTCCAGGGAGGGCACTGAAGCTTTCTTT. This encodes CASSHSREGTEAFF.

This chain connects TRBV2 to TRBJ2-1, with a possible D match to TRBD2 (6 bases). Trimming cost V 7 bases and J 4 bases, with 17 bases left between them. The CDR3 length is 15 residues. Germline loops: CDR1 SNHLY, CDR2 FYNNEI. The DNA for the CDR3 is TGTGCCAGCAATGGCCGGGACTTTAGATACAATGAGCAGTTCTTC. This translates into CASNGRDFRYNEQFF. Using reference TRBV2 and TRBJ2-1 for the parts outside the CDR3, the full variable domain is EPEVTQTPSHQVTQMGQEVILRCVPISNHLYFYWYRQILGQKVEFLVSFYNNEISEKSEIFDDQFSVERPDGSNFTLKIRSTKLEDSAMYFCASNGRDFRYNEQFFGPGTRLTVL.

The chain combines TRBV4-1 with TRBJ2-7, with D possibly being TRBD1 (5 bases). CDR1 is MGHRA, CDR2 YSYEKL, per germline. There are 17 residues in the CDR3. Between the trimmed V and J ends, which lost 4 bases and 7 bases, there was a span of 26 bases. CDR3 bases: TGCGCCAGCAGCCCGCTAGGGGTGGCTCTTTCCTTGGGAGAGCAGTACTTC. It translates to CASSPLGVALSLGEQYF.

This chain connects TRBV27 to TRBJ1-1; a possible D gene is TRBD1 (6 bases). V was pared by 0 bases and J by 4 bases, with 12 bases between. Germline V gives CDR1 MNHEY, CDR2 SMNVEV (reference sequence). The CDR3 sequence is 15 residues long. The CDR3 sequence is CASSLSAGRGTEAFF. In DNA, the CDR3 is TGTGCCAGCAGTTTATCGGCGGGCAGGGGCACTGAAGCTTTCTTT.

The J gene is TRBJ2-5, the V gene TRBV18, with D possibly matching TRBD1 (6 bases). Germline CDR1 is KGHSH and CDR2 is LQKENI. With 2 bases removed from V and 4 bases from J, the gap between germline ends came to 20 bases. This CDR3 contains 17 residues. The DNA of the CDR3 is TGTGCCAGCTCACCAGTTGGGAACCGGGACATTCCAGAGACCCAGTACTTC. Protein product: CASSPVGNRDIPETQYF.

CDR3 coding DNA: TGTGCCAGCAAACTAGCGGATCCTAAACCAGATACGCAGTATTTT. It codes for CASKLADPKPDTQYF. The chain has TRBV2 and TRBJ2-3; 8 nucleotides align to TRBD2. With V trimmed by 7 bases and J by 4 bases, 10 bases remained unmatched. The CDR3 consists of 15 residues. The germline V gene encodes CDR1 SNHLY and CDR2 FYNNEI.

The rearrangement links TRBV6-5 to TRBJ1-2; 10 bases align to TRBD1. After removal of 5 bases from V and 12 bases from J, the junction contained 3 bases not matched to a gene. Germline V gene sequence: CDR1 MNHEY, CDR2 SVGAGI. There are 11 residues in the CDR3. CDR3 nucleotides: TGTGCCAGCAGTCAGGGACAGGGGCACACCTTC. This encodes CASSQGQGHTF.

The chain has TRBV18 and TRBJ2-6; TRBD1 agrees at 7 bases. Germline-derived CDR1 and CDR2 are KGHSH and LQKENI. CDR3 length: 19 amino acids. Losses at the gene ends were 3 bases for V and 0 bases for J; bases not matched to a gene: 11. In DNA form, the CDR3 reads TGTGCCAGCTCACCCACGCAGACAGGGATGAGCTCTGGGGCCAACGTCCTGACTTTC. Its protein product is CASSPTQTGMSSGANVLTF. Full variable domain (remainder filled in from reference TRBV18 and TRBJ2-6): NAGVMQNPRHLVRRRGQEARLRCSPMKGHSHVYWYRQLPEEGLKFMVYLQKENIIDESGMPKERFSAEFPKEGPSILRIQQVVRGDSAAYFCASSPTQTGMSSGANVLTFGAGSRLTVL.

This chain uses TRBV11-2 with TRBJ2-5, with 10 bases aligning to TRBD1. Germline loops: CDR1 SGHAT, CDR2 FQNNGV. The junction had 10 bases not matched to a gene; V was cut back by 1 base and J by 2 bases. The CDR3 length is 18 residues. For the CDR3, the DNA is TGTGCCAGCAGCTTAGGCACGTACTGGACAGGGGGGCAAGAGACCCAGTACTTC. Translation: CASSLGTYWTGGQETQYF.

This clone appeared a few times. V is TRBV19 and J is TRBJ2-7, with 10 nucleotides matching TRBD2. The germline gives CDR1 LNHDA, CDR2 SQIVND (reference sequence). V was clipped by 1 base and J by 6 bases; unmatched bases: 6. CDR3 length: 15 residues. Here the CDR3 reads CASSIASLAGVEQYF. The CDR3 nucleotides read TGTGCCAGTAGTATAGCATCCCTAGCGGGAGTCGAGCAGTACTTC.

Only a few counts were recorded for this clone. The chain is built from TRBV11-2 and TRBJ1-1, with D uncertain. The V gene lost 0 bases and the J gene lost 3 bases, with 5 bases spanning the gap. This CDR3 spans 13 amino acids. Per the germline V gene, CDR1 is SGHAT and CDR2 is FQNNGV. The CDR3 nucleotides read TGTGCCAGCAGCTTAGAACTGTACACTGAAGCTTTCTTT. Translating gives CASSLELYTEAFF.

In nucleotides, the CDR3 is TGTGCCAGCTCATCCCCCGCCGGGGATTCACCCAACGTCCTGACTTTC. Its protein is CASSSPAGDSPNVLTF. The chain uses TRBV18 and TRBJ2-6; perhaps TRBD2 as D (5 bases). Trimming removed 5 bases from V and 8 bases from J, with 19 bases in between. The length of the CDR3 is 16 residues. The germline V gene has CDR1 KGHSH and CDR2 LQKENI.

This clone was observed a few times. The chain uses TRBV6-5 and TRBJ2-3; 7 bases are a match to TRBD2. The CDR3 loop spans 15 amino acids. With 2 bases clipped from V and 6 bases from J, the junction kept 8 bases outside the gene matches. CDR1 is MNHEY, CDR2 SVGAGI, per germline. CDR3 nucleotides: TGTGCCAGCAGTTACGCATCGGGAGGTCGGGATACGCAGTATTTT. This gives the protein CASSYASGGRDTQYF.

V and J are TRBV28 and TRBJ1-2; D unclear. Germline-derived CDR1 and CDR2 are MDHEN and SYDVKM. CDR3 length equals 11 residues. Trimming took 7 bases from V and 5 from J, leaving 8 bases between them. The CDR3 DNA is TGTGCCAGCAATGCGATGTATGGCTACACCTTC. It translates to CASNAMYGYTF.

The genes are TRBV24-1 and TRBJ2-1, with 12 bases lining up with TRBD2. Germline CDR1 is KGHDR and CDR2 is SFDVKD. Trimming took 0 bases from V and 7 from J; bases not matched to a gene: 3. The CDR3 runs to 16 residues. This CDR3 is CATSDLVLAGGNEQFF. The CDR3 nucleotides are TGTGCCACCAGTGATTTGGTCCTAGCGGGAGGGAATGAGCAGTTCTTC.

The chain couples TRBV19 to TRBJ1-6; maybe TRBD1 (5 bases). The V gene lost 7 bases and the J gene lost 10 bases, with 23 bases spanning the gap. Germline loops: CDR1 LNHDA, CDR2 SQIVND (reference sequence). The CDR3 is 16 amino acids. CDR3 sequence reads: CASTESWAGRSSPLHF. The CDR3 DNA reads as TGTGCCAGTACCGAATCTTGGGCAGGGAGGTCATCACCCCTCCACTTT.

The chain recombines TRBV6-1 with TRBJ1-3; D might be TRBD1 (6 bases). This CDR3 has 14 residues. V was shortened by 3 bases and J by 2 bases, with 8 bases between the two germline ends. Germline V gene lookup returns CDR1 MNHNS and CDR2 SASEGT. In DNA form, the CDR3 reads TGTGCCAGCAGTGACCACAGGGCTGGAAACACCATATATTTT. It is translated as CASSDHRAGNTIYF.

The CDR3 DNA reads as TGTGCCAGCAGCCAAGATCTTACCGGGGAGCTGTTTTTT. Its protein product is CASSQDLTGELFF. V and J are TRBV14 and TRBJ2-2, with D hard to call. The CDR3 loop spans 13 amino acids. V lost 0 bases and J lost 5, with 4 bases in between. CDR1 and CDR2 from the germline V gene are SGHDN and FVKESK.

The rearrangement uses TRBV5-4 and TRBJ2-1; 9 nucleotides align to TRBD2. The germline V gene encodes CDR1 SGHNT and CDR2 YYREEE (reference sequence). The CDR3 loop spans 16 amino acids. After removal of 4 bases from V and 2 bases from J, the junction contained 7 bases not matched to a gene. The CDR3 coding sequence is TGTGCCAGCAGCCCTCGACTAGCGGACACCTACAATGAGCAGTTCTTC. Amino acid sequence: CASSPRLADTYNEQFF.

A few counts support this clone. V and J are TRBV7-3 and TRBJ2-1; D gene ambiguous. The CDR3 consists of 16 residues. V lost 1 base, J lost 3 bases, and 13 bases lay in between. Germline CDR1 reads SGHTA; CDR2 reads FQGTGA. CDR3 residues: CASSLKASGGYNEQFF. As DNA, the CDR3 is TGTGCCAGCAGCTTAAAGGCGTCGGGTGGCTACAATGAGCAGTTCTTC. The variable domain in full, completed from reference TRBV7-3 and TRBJ2-1, reads GAGVSQTPSNKVTEKGKYVELRCDPISGHTALYWYRQSLGQGPEFLIYFQGTGAADDSGLPNDRFFAVRPEGSVSTLKIQRTERGDSAVYLCASSLKASGGYNEQFFGPGTRLTVL.

The V gene is TRBV6-4, the J gene TRBJ2-2, with 10 bases identical to TRBD2. V lost 6 bases and J lost 7; bases outside the gene matches: 8. In germline, CDR1 is MRHNA, CDR2 SNTAGT. CDR3 length: 15 amino acids. The chain's CDR3 is CASSAGTSENGELFF. CDR3 DNA sequence: TGTGCCAGCAGCGCCGGGACTAGCGAAAACGGGGAGCTGTTTTTT.

The chain's CDR3 is CASSPTGLAGAKNIQYF. The DNA for the CDR3 is TGTGCCAGCAGCCCGACCGGACTAGCGGGCGCCAAAAACATTCAGTACTTC. The chain recombines TRBV11-2 with TRBJ2-4; 11 nucleotides agree with TRBD2. V was clipped by 5 bases and J by 1 base; unmatched bases: 7. Germline CDR1 is SGHAT and CDR2 is FQNNGV. The CDR3 extends over 17 amino acids.

This chain uses TRBV7-2 with TRBJ1-3, with D unclear. The germline gives CDR1 SGHTA, CDR2 FQGNSA. This CDR3 is built from 12 residues. Trimming left V 3 bases short and J 6 bases short, with 6 bases between. In DNA, the CDR3 is TGTGCCAGCAGCTTCATAGAAAACACCATATATTTT. Its protein product is CASSFIENTIYF.

The rearrangement uses TRBV15 and TRBJ2-7; 9 nucleotides align to TRBD2. After removal of 6 bases from V and 4 bases from J, the junction contained 19 bases not matched to a gene. The CDR3 runs 18 residues. CDR1 and CDR2 (germline): LNHNV, YYDKDF (reference sequence). CDR3 coding DNA: TGTGCCACCAGAGGAAGTGGGCTAGCGGGGCCAGGCGGGTACGAGCAGTACTTC. This gives the protein CATRGSGLAGPGGYEQYF.

The chain couples TRBV2 to TRBJ2-1; 7 bases align to TRBD2. After removal of 8 bases from V and 3 bases from J, the junction contained 4 bases not matched to a gene. Germline lookup yields CDR1 SNHLY and CDR2 FYNNEI. This CDR3 region has 13 residues. The CDR3 DNA reads TGTGCCAGCCAGAGGACTAGCTACAATGAGCAGTTCTTC. It yields the protein CASQRTSYNEQFF.